These T cell receptor beta chains were read from a single sample in a study of regulatory and conventional T cells in RAG deficiency. Assay used: immunoSEQ multiplex PCR; TCRdb lists only in-frame clones, some missing. The table lists just over 30,000 clones, about 96% of them singletons. Another study also made use of these data, one on regulatory T cells.

Sequenced sample: CD25- CD4+ T cells sorted from blood. The receptors stem from a human donor in good health. The CDR3 runs from the conserved cysteine through the conserved F or W. The order of the fields is D gene, CDR3 length, J gene, V gene, CDR3 protein. D genes are given only for firm matches.

D: -; length: 14; J: TRBJ1-1; V: TRBV7-3; CDR3: CASSSSGLNTEAFF
D: TRBD1; length: 15; J: TRBJ2-3; V: TRBV5-4; CDR3: CASSSGQGVTDTQYF
D: -; length: 18; J: TRBJ2-6; V: TRBV5-1; CDR3: CASSLIRGAISGANVLTF
D: -; length: 16; J: TRBJ2-7; V: TRBV27; CDR3: CASSLSGSTAYYEQYF
D: -; length: 14; J: TRBJ1-3; V: TRBV7-6; CDR3: CASSLGSSGNTIYF
D: TRBD2; length: 15; J: TRBJ2-7; V: TRBV11-2; CDR3: CASSLDLTSGYEQYF
D: TRBD2; length: 15; J: TRBJ2-2; V: TRBV5-1; CDR3: CASMSIAGGTGELFF
D: TRBD1; length: 14; J: TRBJ1-4; V: TRBV6-6; CDR3: CASSYDRADEKLFF
D: -; length: 11; J: TRBJ2-1; V: TRBV20-1; CDR3: CSAYRVNEQFF
D: -; length: 16; J: TRBJ2-7; V: TRBV11-2; CDR3: CASSSGGSRGRHEQYF
D: TRBD1; length: 14; J: TRBJ1-5; V: TRBV7-2; CDR3: CASSDRTGEMPQHF
D: -; length: 14; J: TRBJ2-7; V: TRBV28; CDR3: CASIVAGSTYEQYF
D: TRBD1; length: 17; J: TRBJ1-5; V: TRBV10-1; CDR3: CASSDGTGGHPNQPQHF
D: -; length: 13; J: TRBJ2-7; V: TRBV6-5; CDR3: CATTGGKIHEQYF
D: TRBD2; length: 16; J: TRBJ2-5; V: TRBV11-2; CDR3: CASSSRGLAGGETQYF
D: TRBD1; length: 16; J: TRBJ1-6; V: TRBV5-1; CDR3: CASSRTLDRDNSPLHF
D: -; length: 19; J: TRBJ2-1; V: TRBV7-9; CDR3: CASSPQGRTNPSSYNEQFF
D: TRBD1; length: 17; J: TRBJ2-7; V: TRBV7-2; CDR3: CASSFIHRDRGFHEQYF
D: -; length: 15; J: TRBJ2-3; V: TRBV6-4; CDR3: CASSPRGTSTDTQYF
D: TRBD1; length: 14; J: TRBJ2-5; V: TRBV28; CDR3: CASSLVDRFGTQYF
D: TRBD1; length: 14; J: TRBJ1-1; V: TRBV7-2; CDR3: CASSTRQGNTEAFF
D: TRBD1; length: 13; J: TRBJ1-2; V: TRBV30; CDR3: CAWTRGLYYGYTF
D: -; length: 14; J: TRBJ2-7; V: TRBV29-1; CDR3: CSVDVGTPTYEQYF
D: -; length: 15; J: TRBJ1-2; V: TRBV4-1; CDR3: CASSQGARNSYGYTF
D: -; length: 11; J: TRBJ2-7; V: TRBV20-1; CDR3: CSAGGHYEQYF
D: TRBD1; length: 15; J: TRBJ2-3; V: TRBV5-4; CDR3: CASSGGTGPTDTQYF
D: -; length: 13; J: TRBJ2-2; V: TRBV4-1; CDR3: CASRVDRTGELFF
D: -; length: 16; J: TRBJ1-1; V: TRBV10-3; CDR3: CAIRGGTEDQDTEAFF
D: TRBD2; length: 15; J: TRBJ2-7; V: TRBV19; CDR3: CASSIGLAGSYEQYF
D: -; length: 16; J: TRBJ1-1; V: TRBV18; CDR3: CASSPPTGLQNTEAFF
D: TRBD2; length: 15; J: TRBJ2-7; V: TRBV7-2; CDR3: CASSPGGARYDEQYF
D: -; length: 18; J: TRBJ2-5; V: TRBV2; CDR3: CASQAPQIKSLSQETQYF
D: -; length: 16; J: TRBJ2-5; V: TRBV15; CDR3: CATAPAGAQTKETQYF
D: TRBD2; length: 14; J: TRBJ2-3; V: TRBV4-1; CDR3: CASSQTSATDTQYF
D: TRBD2; length: 20; J: TRBJ2-1; V: TRBV5-1; CDR3: CASSRRPRTSGESSYNEQFF
D: -; length: 15; J: TRBJ1-1; V: TRBV13; CDR3: CASSPWGGKNTEAFF
D: TRBD1; length: 15; J: TRBJ1-1; V: TRBV18; CDR3: CASSLGTGVNTEAFF
D: -; length: 15; J: TRBJ1-4; V: TRBV19; CDR3: CASSKQVGANEKLFF
D: TRBD2; length: 15; J: TRBJ2-7; V: TRBV4-1; CDR3: CASSQSPTSGYEQYF
D: TRBD2; length: 17; J: TRBJ2-3; V: TRBV4-2; CDR3: CASSQVSRGGLGDTQYF
D: -; length: 14; J: TRBJ1-2; V: TRBV7-9; CDR3: CASSPDGGPRGYTF
D: -; length: 15; J: TRBJ2-5; V: TRBV5-4; CDR3: CASSTPGTFGETQYF
D: -; length: 13; J: TRBJ1-1; V: TRBV14; CDR3: CASSQDLNTEAFF
D: -; length: 15; J: TRBJ2-1; V: TRBV5-5; CDR3: CASSLDPSSYNEQFF
D: -; length: 16; J: TRBJ2-7; V: TRBV7-2; CDR3: CASSSGRYSHSYEQYF
D: -; length: 14; J: TRBJ2-5; V: TRBV5-6; CDR3: CASSLTEKRETQYF
D: TRBD2; length: 11; J: TRBJ2-7; V: TRBV30; CDR3: CACSSGYEQYF
D: -; length: 15; J: TRBJ1-2; V: TRBV19; CDR3: CASRAGQVANYGYTF
D: TRBD1; length: 14; J: TRBJ1-1; V: TRBV5-1; CDR3: CASSGNRGNTEAFF
D: -; length: 17; J: TRBJ1-1; V: TRBV4-1; CDR3: CASSQDRRINEQTEAFF
D: TRBD1; length: 15; J: TRBJ1-4; V: TRBV6-5; CDR3: CASRRHRGLGEKLFF
D: TRBD2; length: 20; J: TRBJ2-5; V: TRBV7-6; CDR3: CASSSSTSGTPTNVQETQYF